A selection of T cell receptor beta chains follows, all from one sample in a study of cytotoxic CD8 clonotypes in ibrutinib-treated CLL. The data were produced by immunoSEQ multiplex PCR, yet TCRdb's version contains in-frame clones alone and is incomplete. Of under 150,000 clones listed, more than 85% were seen once; the top ten hold 11%. The sequencing here drew on PBMCs, taken after 12 months of ibrutinib treatment. These receptors originate from a human donor with chronic lymphocytic leukemia. Both conserved end residues are part of each CDR3. Fields, in order: J gene, clone size, V gene, D gene, CDR3 protein, CDR3 DNA. The D gene is left open where the match is weak. Not all rows give a size; the values are once, few, many and, for expanded clones, a class.

j_call: TRBJ2-7; clone_size: .; v_call: TRBV2; d_call: TRBD1; cdr3_aa: CASRGQGMVTSEQYF; cdr3_nt: TGTGCCAGCAGGGGACAGGGGATGGTAACTTCCGAGCAGTACTTC
j_call: TRBJ1-5; clone_size: .; v_call: TRBV15; d_call: .; cdr3_aa: CATSSEDNTYQPQHF; cdr3_nt: TGTGCCACCAGCAGTGAGGACAACACATATCAGCCCCAGCATTTT
j_call: TRBJ2-2; clone_size: once; v_call: TRBV18; d_call: .; cdr3_aa: CASSPRSSVDTGELFF; cdr3_nt: TGTGCCAGCTCACCACGCTCCTCAGTGGACACCGGGGAGCTGTTTTTT
j_call: TRBJ2-1; clone_size: once; v_call: TRBV19; d_call: TRBD1; cdr3_aa: CASSTSTGNQFF; cdr3_nt: TGTGCCAGTAGTACATCGACAGGGAATCAGTTCTTC
j_call: TRBJ2-3; clone_size: .; v_call: TRBV23-1; d_call: .; cdr3_aa: CASSQLRRDTDTQYF; cdr3_nt: TGCGCCAGCAGTCAATTGAGGCGGGACACAGATACGCAGTATTTT
j_call: TRBJ1-1; clone_size: .; v_call: TRBV18; d_call: TRBD1; cdr3_aa: CASSPRFWTGDVNTEAFF; cdr3_nt: TGTGCCAGCTCACCACGGTTCTGGACAGGGGACGTGAACACTGAAGCTTTCTTT
j_call: TRBJ1-4; clone_size: .; v_call: TRBV2; d_call: TRBD1; cdr3_aa: CASTIPGQGGEKLFF; cdr3_nt: TGTGCCAGCACTATACCGGGACAGGGGGGTGAAAAACTGTTTTTT
j_call: TRBJ2-3; clone_size: .; v_call: TRBV2; d_call: .; cdr3_aa: CASNRLGLGGTDTQYF; cdr3_nt: TGTGCCAGCAACCGTCTCGGGTTGGGAGGAACAGATACGCAGTATTTT
j_call: TRBJ2-6; clone_size: .; v_call: TRBV25-1; d_call: .; cdr3_aa: CASSEYGASGANVLTF; cdr3_nt: TGTGCCAGCAGTGAATATGGGGCCTCTGGGGCCAACGTCCTGACTTTC
j_call: TRBJ1-4; clone_size: .; v_call: TRBV2; d_call: .; cdr3_aa: CASSEALGFNEKLFF; cdr3_nt: TGTGCCAGCAGTGAAGCGCTAGGGTTTAATGAAAAACTGTTTTTT